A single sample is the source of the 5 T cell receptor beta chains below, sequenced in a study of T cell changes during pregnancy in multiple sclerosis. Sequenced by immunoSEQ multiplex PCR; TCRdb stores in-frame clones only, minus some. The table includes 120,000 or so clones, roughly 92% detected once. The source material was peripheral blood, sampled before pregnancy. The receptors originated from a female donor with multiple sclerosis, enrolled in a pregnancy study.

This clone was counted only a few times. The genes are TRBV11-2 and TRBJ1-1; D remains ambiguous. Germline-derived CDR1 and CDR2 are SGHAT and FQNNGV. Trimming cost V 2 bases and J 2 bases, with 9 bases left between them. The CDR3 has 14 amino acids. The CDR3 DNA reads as TGTGCCAGCAGCTTATACGGGAAAAACACTGAAGCTTTCTTT. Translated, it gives CASSLYGKNTEAFF.

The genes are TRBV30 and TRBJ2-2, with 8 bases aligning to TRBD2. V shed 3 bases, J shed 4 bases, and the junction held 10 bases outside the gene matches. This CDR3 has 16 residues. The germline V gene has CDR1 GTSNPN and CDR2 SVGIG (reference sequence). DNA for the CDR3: TGTGCCTGGAGCGTGCAGAGGACTAGCTCCACCGGGGAGCTGTTTTTT. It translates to CAWSVQRTSSTGELFF.

CDR3 in DNA: TGTGCCCGATCCACAGGGGCCTTGAACGAGCAGTACTTC. It yields the protein CARSTGALNEQYF. V is TRBV30 and J is TRBJ2-7; 7 bases line up with TRBD1. Looked up from germline, CDR1 is GTSNPN and CDR2 is SVGIG (reference sequence). The J segment lost 5 bases and the V segment lost 8 bases, leaving 12 bases of the junction unmatched. The CDR3 extends over 13 amino acids.

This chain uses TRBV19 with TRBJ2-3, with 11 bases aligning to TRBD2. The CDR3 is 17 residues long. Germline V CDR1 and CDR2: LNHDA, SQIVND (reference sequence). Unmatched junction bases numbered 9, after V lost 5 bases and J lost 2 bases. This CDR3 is CASSVRLAGLYTDTQYF. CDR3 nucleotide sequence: TGTGCCAGTAGTGTCCGACTAGCGGGGTTATACACAGATACGCAGTATTTT.

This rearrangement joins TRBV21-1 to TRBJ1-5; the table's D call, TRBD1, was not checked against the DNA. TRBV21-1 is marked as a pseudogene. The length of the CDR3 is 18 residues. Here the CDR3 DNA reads TGTGCCGGGCGACCAAGACAGGGACCATCTTATAGCAATCAGCCCCAGCATTTT. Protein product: CAGRPRQGPSYSNQPQHF.